The 12 T cell receptor beta chains in this list originate from one sample, sequenced in a study of T cell repertoires in cytomegalovirus infection. TCRdb reanalysed the reads using MiXCR and keeps one entry per CDR3 protein. The repertoire holds about 500,000 distinct CDR3 sequences, 33% seen once, with 15% to 20% in the top ten. Antigens of these TCRs are unknown. The material was cultured PBMCs, obtained from culture after CMV antigen stimulation. The receptors derive from a human donor in good health (CMV status not recorded). Some clones in this sample may be carry-over from other donors' samples.

This clonotype was counted only a few times. CDR3 nucleotide sequence: TGTGCCAGCAGTTTAGTCTTAGGGGATTATAGCAATCAGCCCCAGCATTTT. Protein: CASSLVLGDYSNQPQHF. This chain connects TRBV12-3 or TRBV12-4 to TRBJ1-5; tentative D call: TRBD1 (5 bases). There are 17 residues in the CDR3. V was cut by 1 base and J by 0 bases, with 13 bases left in between.

This sequence joins TRBV18 and TRBJ1-1; no firm D call. Trimming took off 8 bases at V and 0 bases at J, with 7 bases between the two ends. From germline, CDR1 is KGHSH and CDR2 LQKENI. The CDR3 extends over 12 amino acids. The DNA of the CDR3 is TGTGCCAGCCGGGATTTGAACACTGAAGCTTTCTTT. This gives the protein CASRDLNTEAFF.

In its sample, this clonotype was seen a few times. This chain connects TRBV7-9 to TRBJ2-1; D is unresolved. The germline gives CDR1 SEHNR, CDR2 FQNEAQ (reference sequence). The CDR3 is 20 amino acids. The V end was cut by 5 bases, the J end by 0 bases, with 26 bases between. The CDR3 sequence is CASSRSGLGWGSSSYNEQFF. The CDR3 nucleotides read TGTGCCAGCAGCAGATCCGGCCTAGGATGGGGATCGAGCTCCTACAATGAGCAGTTCTTC.

The chain combines TRBV15 with TRBJ2-1; D possibly corresponds to TRBD2 (6 bases). Germline lookup yields CDR1 LNHNV and CDR2 YYDKDF (reference sequence). The CDR3 loop spans 16 amino acids. Trimming stripped 0 bases from V and 3 bases from J, with 12 bases between. CDR3 sequence reads: CATSRDLPGDYNEQFF. Here the CDR3 DNA reads TGTGCCACCAGCAGAGATCTTCCGGGGGACTACAATGAGCAGTTCTTC. Using reference TRBV15 and TRBJ2-1 for the parts outside the CDR3, the full variable domain is DAMVIQNPRYQVTQFGKPVTLSCSQTLNHNVMYWYQQKSSQAPKLLFHYYDKDFNNEADTPDNFQSRRPNTSFCFLDIRSPGLGDTAMYLCATSRDLPGDYNEQFFGPGTRLTVL.

This sequence joins TRBV24-1 and TRBJ2-2; D gene uncertain. Per germline, CDR1 KGHDR and CDR2 SFDVKD. V lost 7 bases to trimming and J lost 4 bases, with 6 bases between them. The CDR3 totals 12 residues. The CDR3 DNA follows: TGTGCCACCAGCTCGTTCACCGGGGAGCTGTTTTTT. This codes for CATSSFTGELFF.

The CDR3 DNA reads as TGTGCCATCAGTGGTATTTCTGACAATGAGCAGTTCTTC. Amino acid sequence: CAISGISDNEQFF. This rearrangement joins TRBV10-3 to TRBJ2-1; D remains ambiguous. The CDR3 has 13 amino acids. CDR1 and CDR2 from the germline V gene are ENHRY and SYGVKD. V was shortened by 4 bases and J by 5 bases, with 9 bases between the two germline ends.

The CDR3 is CASSLALGLAGEGTDTQYF. The CDR3 DNA reads TGCGCCAGCAGCTTGGCCCTGGGACTAGCGGGAGAAGGAACAGATACGCAGTATTTT. The V and J genes are TRBV5-1 and TRBJ2-3, with 14 bases that match TRBD2. The CDR3 runs 19 residues. V lost 0 bases, J lost 3 bases, and 9 bases stayed unmatched. The germline V gene encodes CDR1 SGHRS and CDR2 YFSETQ.

This sequence joins TRBV12-3 or TRBV12-4 and TRBJ1-5, with D unclear. The CDR3 consists of 12 residues. Trimming pared 6 bases from V and 6 bases from J, leaving 9 bases between. The CDR3 DNA reads TGTGCCAGCAGAGGCGGTGGTCAGCCCCAGCATTTT. It translates to CASRGGGQPQHF.

The chain couples TRBV14 to TRBJ2-5, with D unresolved. This CDR3 contains 15 residues. V was shortened by 4 bases and J by 5 bases, with 17 bases between the two germline ends. Germline CDR1 SGHDN, CDR2 FVKESK. As DNA, the CDR3 is TGTGCCAGCAGCCGAGCTCTTGGAGTGCGGGAGACCCAGTACTTC. Translated: CASSRALGVRETQYF.

This sequence joins TRBV29-1 and TRBJ1-1; 8 bases map to TRBD1. In germline, CDR1 is SQVTM, CDR2 ANQGSEA. This CDR3 has 14 residues. V shed 4 bases and J 4 bases; nucleotides not matched to a gene: 8. Written as DNA, the CDR3 is TGCAGCGTTGTACAGGGGGGTAAGAGCACTGAAGCTTTCTTT. This sequence encodes CSVVQGGKSTEAFF.

The chain uses TRBV4-1 and TRBJ1-6, with 10 bases matching TRBD1. The V segment lost 0 bases and the J segment 11 bases; nucleotides outside the gene matches: 22. This CDR3 spans 21 amino acids. Germline V gene sequence: CDR1 MGHRA, CDR2 YSYEKL. The CDR3 DNA reads as TGCGCCAGCAGCCAAGATCTGACCCGGGGACAGGGGCCGATCGGGAGACCACCCCTCCACTTT. As protein: CASSQDLTRGQGPIGRPPLHF.

V and J are TRBV30 and TRBJ2-7; possible D gene TRBD1, 5 bases. The CDR3 sequence is 14 residues long. Trimming stripped 1 base from V and 3 bases from J, with 13 bases between. Germline lookup yields CDR1 GTSNPN and CDR2 SVGIG (reference sequence). The CDR3 loop is CAWSAKGANYEQYF. CDR3 DNA: TGTGCCTGGAGTGCAAAAGGGGCCAACTACGAGCAGTACTTC.